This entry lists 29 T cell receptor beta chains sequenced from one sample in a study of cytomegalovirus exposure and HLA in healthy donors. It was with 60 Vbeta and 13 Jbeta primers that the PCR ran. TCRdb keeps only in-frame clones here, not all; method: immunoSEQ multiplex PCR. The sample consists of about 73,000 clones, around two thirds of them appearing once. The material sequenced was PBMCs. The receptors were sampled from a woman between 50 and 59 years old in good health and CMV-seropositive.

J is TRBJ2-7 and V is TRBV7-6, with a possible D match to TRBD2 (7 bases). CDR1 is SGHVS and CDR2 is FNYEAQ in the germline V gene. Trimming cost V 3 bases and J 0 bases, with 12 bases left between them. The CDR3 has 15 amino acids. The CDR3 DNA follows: TGTGCCAGCAGCTTTGGGGAGGGGGGCTCCTACGAGCAGTACTTC. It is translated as CASSFGEGGSYEQYF.

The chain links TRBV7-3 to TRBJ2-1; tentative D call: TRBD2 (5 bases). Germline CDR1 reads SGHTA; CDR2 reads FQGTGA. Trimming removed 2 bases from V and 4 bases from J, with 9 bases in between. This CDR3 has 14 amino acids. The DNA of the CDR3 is TGTGCCAGCAGCTTATATCGGGGATACAATGAGCAGTTCTTC. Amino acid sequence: CASSLYRGYNEQFF.

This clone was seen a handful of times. CDR3 DNA: TGTGCCAGCAGCGTCAACCCGGGGGGCCCCCGAGGCACAGATACGCAGTATTTT. It codes for CASSVNPGGPRGTDTQYF. J is TRBJ2-3 and V is TRBV9; D may be TRBD2 (7 bases). Germline CDR1 SGDLS, CDR2 YYNGEE. The CDR3 spans 18 residues. Trimming stripped 2 bases from V and 1 base from J, with 20 bases between.

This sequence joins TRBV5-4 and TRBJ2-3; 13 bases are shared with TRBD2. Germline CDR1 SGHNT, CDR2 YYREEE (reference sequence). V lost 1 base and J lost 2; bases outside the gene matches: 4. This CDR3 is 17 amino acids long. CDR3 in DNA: TGTGCCAGCAGCTTGCGACTAGCGGGGGGCCACACAGATACGCAGTATTTT. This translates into CASSLRLAGGHTDTQYF.

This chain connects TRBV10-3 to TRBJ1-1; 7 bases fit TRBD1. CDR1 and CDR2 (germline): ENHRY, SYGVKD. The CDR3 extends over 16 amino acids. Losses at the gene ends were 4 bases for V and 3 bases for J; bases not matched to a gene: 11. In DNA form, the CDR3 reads TGTGCCATCAGTGGGGCTTCCGGGACAGTCTACACTGAAGCTTTCTTT. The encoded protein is CAISGASGTVYTEAFF.

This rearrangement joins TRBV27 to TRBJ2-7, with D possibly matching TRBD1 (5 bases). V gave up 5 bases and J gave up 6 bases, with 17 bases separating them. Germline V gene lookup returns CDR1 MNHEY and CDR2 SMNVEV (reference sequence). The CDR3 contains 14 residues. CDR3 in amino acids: CASSRSGPGFEQYF. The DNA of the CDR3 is TGTGCCAGCAGTCGATCAGGGCCGGGCTTCGAGCAGTACTTC.

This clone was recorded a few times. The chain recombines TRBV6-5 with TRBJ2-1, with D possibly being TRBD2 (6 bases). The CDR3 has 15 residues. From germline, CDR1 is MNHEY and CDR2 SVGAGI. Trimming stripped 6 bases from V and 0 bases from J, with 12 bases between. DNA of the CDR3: TGTGCCAGCAGACAAGCGGGTAGCTCCTACAATGAGCAGTTCTTC. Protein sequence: CASRQAGSSYNEQFF.

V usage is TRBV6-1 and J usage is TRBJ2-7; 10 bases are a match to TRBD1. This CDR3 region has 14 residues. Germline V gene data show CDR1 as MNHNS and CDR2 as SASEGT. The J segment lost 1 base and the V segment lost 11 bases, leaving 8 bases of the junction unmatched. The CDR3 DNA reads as TGTGCCGCAGCTGGGACAGGGGTTTCCTACGAGCAGTACTTC. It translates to CAAAGTGVSYEQYF.

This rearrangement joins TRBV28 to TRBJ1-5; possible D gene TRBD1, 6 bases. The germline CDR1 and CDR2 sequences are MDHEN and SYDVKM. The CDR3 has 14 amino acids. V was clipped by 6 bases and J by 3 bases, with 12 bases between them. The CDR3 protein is CASSSGQYNQPQHF. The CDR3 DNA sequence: TGTGCCAGCAGCTCTGGACAGTACAATCAGCCCCAGCATTTT.

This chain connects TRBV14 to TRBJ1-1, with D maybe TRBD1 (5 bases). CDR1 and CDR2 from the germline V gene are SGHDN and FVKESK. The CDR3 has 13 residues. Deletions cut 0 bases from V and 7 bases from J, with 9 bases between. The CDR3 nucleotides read TGTGCCAGCAGCCAAGATCGGGGGGATGAAGCTTTCTTT. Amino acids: CASSQDRGDEAFF.

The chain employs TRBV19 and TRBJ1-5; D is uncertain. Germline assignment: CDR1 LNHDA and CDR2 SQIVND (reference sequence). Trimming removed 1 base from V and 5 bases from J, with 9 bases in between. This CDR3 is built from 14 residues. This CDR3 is CASSIGQGYQPQHF. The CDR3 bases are TGTGCCAGTAGTATAGGACAAGGCTATCAGCCCCAGCATTTT.

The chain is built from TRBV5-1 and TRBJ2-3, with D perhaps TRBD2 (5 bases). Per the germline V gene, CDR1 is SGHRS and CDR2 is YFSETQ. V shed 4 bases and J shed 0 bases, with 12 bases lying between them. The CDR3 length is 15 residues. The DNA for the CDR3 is TGCGCCAGCAGCAAAAACCCGGGAAGCACAGATACGCAGTATTTT. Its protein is CASSKNPGSTDTQYF.

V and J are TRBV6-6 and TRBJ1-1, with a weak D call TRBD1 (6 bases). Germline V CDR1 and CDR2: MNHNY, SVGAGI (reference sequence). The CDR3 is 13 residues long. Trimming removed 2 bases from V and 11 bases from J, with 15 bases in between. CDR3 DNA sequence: TGTGCCAGCAGTTACACTAACAGGGATGTCGCTTTCTTT. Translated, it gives CASSYTNRDVAFF.

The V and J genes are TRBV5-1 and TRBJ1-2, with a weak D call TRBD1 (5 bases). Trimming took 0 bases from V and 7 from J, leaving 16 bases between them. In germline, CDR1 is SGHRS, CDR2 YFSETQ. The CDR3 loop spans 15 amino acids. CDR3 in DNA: TGCGCCAGCAGCTTGGAAGGGGCTGGCGCCCTTGGCTACACCTTC. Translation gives CASSLEGAGALGYTF.

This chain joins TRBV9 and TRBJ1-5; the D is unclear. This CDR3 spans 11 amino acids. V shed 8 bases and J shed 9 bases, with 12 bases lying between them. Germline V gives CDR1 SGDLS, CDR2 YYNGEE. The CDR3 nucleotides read TGTGCCAGTGGAGGTTCCTGGCCCCAGCATTTT. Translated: CASGGSWPQHF. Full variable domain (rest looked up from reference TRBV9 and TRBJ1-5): DSGVTQTPKHLITATGQRVTLRCSPRSGDLSVYWYQQSLDQGLQFLIQYYNGEERAKGNILERFSAQQFPDLHSELNLSSLELGDSALYFCASGGSWPQHFGDGTRLSIL.

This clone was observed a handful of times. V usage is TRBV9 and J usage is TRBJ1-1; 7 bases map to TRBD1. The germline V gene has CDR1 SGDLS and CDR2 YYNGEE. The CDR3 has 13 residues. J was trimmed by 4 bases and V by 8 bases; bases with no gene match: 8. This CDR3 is CASARQGLTEAFF. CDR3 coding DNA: TGTGCCAGTGCCCGACAGGGACTCACTGAAGCTTTCTTT.

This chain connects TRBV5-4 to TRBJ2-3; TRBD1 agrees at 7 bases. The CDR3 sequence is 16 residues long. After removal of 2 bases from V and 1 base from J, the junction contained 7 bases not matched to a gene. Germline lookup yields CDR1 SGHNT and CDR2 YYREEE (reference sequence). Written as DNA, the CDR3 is TGTGCCAGCAGCTTAGAAGGGGGCTTTGGCACAGATACGCAGTATTTT. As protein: CASSLEGGFGTDTQYF.

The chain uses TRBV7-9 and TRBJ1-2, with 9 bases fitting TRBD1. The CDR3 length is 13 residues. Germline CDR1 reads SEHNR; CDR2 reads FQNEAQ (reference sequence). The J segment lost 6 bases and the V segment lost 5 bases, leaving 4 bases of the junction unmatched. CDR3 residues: CASSQGQGDGYTF. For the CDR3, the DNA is TGTGCCAGCAGCCAGGGACAGGGCGATGGCTACACCTTC. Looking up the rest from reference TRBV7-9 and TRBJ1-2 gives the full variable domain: DTGVSQNPRHKITKRGQNVTFRCDPISEHNRLYWYRQTLGQGPEFLTYFQNEAQLEKSRLLSDRFSAERPKGSFSTLEIQRTEQGDSAMYLCASSQGQGDGYTFGSGTRLTVV.

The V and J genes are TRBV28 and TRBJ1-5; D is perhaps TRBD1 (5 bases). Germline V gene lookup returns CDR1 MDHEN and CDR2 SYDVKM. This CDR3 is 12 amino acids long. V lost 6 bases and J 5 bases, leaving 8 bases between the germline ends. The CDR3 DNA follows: TGTGCCAGCAGCCCAGGGCATCAGCCCCAGCATTTT. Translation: CASSPGHQPQHF.

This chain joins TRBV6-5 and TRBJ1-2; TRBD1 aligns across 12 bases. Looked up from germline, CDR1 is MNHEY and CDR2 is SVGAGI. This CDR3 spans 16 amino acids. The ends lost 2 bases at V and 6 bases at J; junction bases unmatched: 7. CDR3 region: CASSYRSGTGGNGYTF. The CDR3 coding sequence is TGTGCCAGCAGTTACCGCTCCGGGACAGGGGGCAATGGCTACACCTTC.

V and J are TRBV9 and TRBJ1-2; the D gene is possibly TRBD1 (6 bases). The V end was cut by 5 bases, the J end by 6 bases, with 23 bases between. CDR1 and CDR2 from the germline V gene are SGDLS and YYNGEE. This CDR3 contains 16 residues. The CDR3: CASRGWTADRPDGYTF. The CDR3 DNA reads TGTGCCAGCAGAGGGTGGACCGCCGACAGGCCGGATGGCTACACCTTC.

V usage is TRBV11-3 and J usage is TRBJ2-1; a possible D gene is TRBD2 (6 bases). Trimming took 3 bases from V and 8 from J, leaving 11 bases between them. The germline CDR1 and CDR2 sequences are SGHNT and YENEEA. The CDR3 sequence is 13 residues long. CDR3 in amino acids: CASSFGGWDEQFF. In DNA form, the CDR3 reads TGTGCCAGCAGCTTCGGGGGTTGGGATGAGCAGTTCTTC.

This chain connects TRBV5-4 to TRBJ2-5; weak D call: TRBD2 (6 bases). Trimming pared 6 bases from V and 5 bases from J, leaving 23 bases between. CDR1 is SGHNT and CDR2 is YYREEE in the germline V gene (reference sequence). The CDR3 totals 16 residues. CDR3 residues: CASTTGGDPPGETQYF. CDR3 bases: TGTGCCAGCACCACCGGAGGGGACCCGCCCGGGGAGACCCAGTACTTC.

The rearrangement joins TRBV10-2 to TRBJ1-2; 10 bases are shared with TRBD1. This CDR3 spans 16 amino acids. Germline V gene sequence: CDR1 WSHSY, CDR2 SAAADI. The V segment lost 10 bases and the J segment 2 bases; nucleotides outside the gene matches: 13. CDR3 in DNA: TGCGCCACCCGTGGGACAGGGGATATTTTAAACTATGGCTACACCTTC. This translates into CATRGTGDILNYGYTF.

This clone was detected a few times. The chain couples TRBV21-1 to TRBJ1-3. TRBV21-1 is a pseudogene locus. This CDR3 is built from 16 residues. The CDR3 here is CASSKVLAFSGNTIYF. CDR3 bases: TGTGCCAGCAGCAAAGTTCTCGCGTTCTCTGGAAACACCATATATTTT.

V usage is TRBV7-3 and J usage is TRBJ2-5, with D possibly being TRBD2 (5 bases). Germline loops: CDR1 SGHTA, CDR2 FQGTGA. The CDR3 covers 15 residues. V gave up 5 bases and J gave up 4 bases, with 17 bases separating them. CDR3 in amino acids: CASSQSPGSAETQYF. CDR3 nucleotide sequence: TGTGCCAGCAGCCAATCACCGGGGTCCGCAGAGACCCAGTACTTC.

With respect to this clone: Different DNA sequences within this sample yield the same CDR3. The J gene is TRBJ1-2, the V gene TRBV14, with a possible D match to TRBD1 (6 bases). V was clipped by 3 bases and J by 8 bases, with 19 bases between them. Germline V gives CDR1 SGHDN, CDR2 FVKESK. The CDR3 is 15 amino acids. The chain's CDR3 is CASSQLGANSYGYTF. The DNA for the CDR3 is TGTGCCAGCAGCCAGTTGGGGGCGAACAGTTACGGCTACACCTTC.

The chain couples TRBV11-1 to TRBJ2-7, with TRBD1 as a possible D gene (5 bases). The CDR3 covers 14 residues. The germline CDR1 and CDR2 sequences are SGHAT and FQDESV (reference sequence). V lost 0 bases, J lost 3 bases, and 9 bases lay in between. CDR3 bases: TGTGCCAGCAGCTTAGCGGGGCAGTTCTACGAGCAGTACTTC. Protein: CASSLAGQFYEQYF.

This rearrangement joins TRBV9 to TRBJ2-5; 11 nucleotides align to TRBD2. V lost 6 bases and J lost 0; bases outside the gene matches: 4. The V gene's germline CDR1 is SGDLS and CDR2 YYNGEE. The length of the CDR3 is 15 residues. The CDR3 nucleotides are TGTGCCAGCACCCTAGCGGGGGGCCACCAAGAGACCCAGTACTTC. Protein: CASTLAGGHQETQYF.